These 30 T cell receptor beta chains originate from one sample sequenced in a study of OX40 agonist ivuxolimab in advanced cancers. Data came from immunoSEQ multiplex PCR; TCRdb stores just in-frame clones and leaves some out. This table holds tens of thousands of clones, roughly 78% found once. Sequenced material: CD4+ or CD8+ T cells sorted from blood, taken in a trial of the OX40 agonist ivuxolimab. These receptors all stem from an adult with an advanced solid tumor such as melanoma, head and neck, liver or kidney cancer.

This clone was seen just once. The V call is TRBV6-5, the J call TRBJ2-3; D may be TRBD1 (6 bases). The germline CDR1 and CDR2 sequences are MNHEY and SVGAGI. The V end was cut by 6 bases, the J end by 7 bases, with 17 bases between. The length of the CDR3 is 14 residues. The CDR3 bases are TGTGCCAGCAGCTATACAGGGCCCCTCAATACGCAGTATTTT. Amino acid sequence: CASSYTGPLNTQYF.

The CDR3 sequence is CASSLGPFNGGETQYF. DNA for the CDR3: TGTGCCAGCAGCTTAGGCCCATTCAACGGCGGGGAGACCCAGTACTTC. The V and J genes are TRBV7-8 and TRBJ2-5, with D tentatively TRBD2 (5 bases). Germline V gene data show CDR1 as SGHVS and CDR2 as FQNEAQ. The CDR3 contains 16 residues. The V and J ends lost 1 base and 5 bases respectively, with 17 bases between them.

This rearrangement joins TRBV5-1 to TRBJ1-6; possible D gene TRBD1, 6 bases. Germline V gene lookup returns CDR1 SGHRS and CDR2 YFSETQ. V lost 2 bases to trimming and J lost 0 bases, with 9 bases between them. The CDR3 spans 16 residues. CDR3 nucleotide sequence: TGCGCCAGCAGCTTTGACAGGAGCTCCTATAATTCACCCCTCCACTTT. Translated, it gives CASSFDRSSYNSPLHF. The whole variable domain, filled in from reference TRBV5-1 and TRBJ1-6, reads KAGVTQTPRYLIKTRGQQVTLSCSPISGHRSVSWYQQTPGQGLQFLFEYFSETQRNKGNFPGRFSGRQFSNSRSEMNVSTLELGDSALYLCASSFDRSSYNSPLHFGNGTRLTVT.

The gene calls are TRBV6-5 and TRBJ2-3; D remains ambiguous. V was cut by 8 bases and J by 4 bases, with 10 bases left in between. The CDR3 has 12 residues. Germline loops: CDR1 MNHEY, CDR2 SVGAGI. The CDR3 protein is CASQKAADTQYF. DNA of the CDR3: TGTGCCAGCCAAAAGGCGGCAGATACGCAGTATTTT.

V and J are TRBV11-2 and TRBJ1-2, with 8 bases matching TRBD1. With 5 bases clipped from V and 7 bases from J, the junction kept 3 bases outside the gene matches. The CDR3 extends over 12 amino acids. CDR1 is SGHAT, CDR2 FQNNGV, per germline. The CDR3 bases are TGTGCCAGCAGCAAGGACAGGGTTGGCTACACCTTC. Its protein product is CASSKDRVGYTF.

This chain links TRBV7-3 with TRBJ2-3; D not certain. This CDR3 is built from 14 residues. Trimming took off 5 bases at V and 0 bases at J, with 9 bases between the two ends. CDR1 is SGHTA and CDR2 is FQGTGA in the germline V gene. CDR3 sequence reads: CASSVTTSTDTQYF. The CDR3, as DNA: TGTGCCAGCAGCGTGACAACTAGCACAGATACGCAGTATTTT.

This clone appeared a few times. The chain couples TRBV20-1 to TRBJ1-1, with D possibly TRBD1 on 5 matching bases. This CDR3 region has 11 residues. Germline V gives CDR1 DFQATT, CDR2 SNEGSKA (reference sequence). V was clipped by 8 bases and J by 7 bases, with 14 bases between them. In DNA form, the CDR3 reads TGCAGTACGTACAGGCCAGGTGAAGCTTTCTTT. Its translation: CSTYRPGEAFF.

The chain is built from TRBV9 and TRBJ2-1; D is ambiguous. The germline V gene encodes CDR1 SGDLS and CDR2 YYNGEE. The length of the CDR3 is 12 residues. The V end was cut by 7 bases, the J end by 5 bases, with 10 bases between. CDR3 coding DNA: TGTGCCAGCCGGCGCGATCACAATGAGCAGTTCTTC. This encodes CASRRDHNEQFF.

The chain combines TRBV18 with TRBJ2-7; D not resolved. CDR1 KGHSH and CDR2 LQKENI come from the germline V gene. Trimming left V 2 bases short and J 2 bases short, with 10 bases between. The CDR3 length is 14 residues. CDR3 bases: TGTGCCAGCTCACCAGTTTCTACGGCCTACGAGCAGTACTTC. Translation gives CASSPVSTAYEQYF.

The CDR3 bases are TGTGCCAGCAGCGCCTCACAGGTAACGAACACTGAAGCTTTCTTT. As protein: CASSASQVTNTEAFF. The chain recombines TRBV5-5 with TRBJ1-1; TRBD1 might be the D (5 bases). The CDR3 is 15 residues long. Germline V gives CDR1 SGHKS, CDR2 YYEKEE (reference sequence). Trimming cost V 4 bases and J 1 base, with 14 bases left between them.

The chain has TRBV19 and TRBJ2-2, with D uncertain. This CDR3 comprises 16 residues. Per germline, CDR1 LNHDA and CDR2 SQIVND (reference sequence). Trimming removed 6 bases from V and 3 bases from J, with 17 bases in between. CDR3 in amino acids: CASSQIVATHTGELFF. CDR3 DNA sequence: TGTGCCAGTAGCCAGATAGTAGCTACGCACACCGGGGAGCTGTTTTTT.

The CDR3 sequence: CAWKGDYEQYF. In nucleotides, the CDR3 is TGTGCCTGGAAAGGGGACTACGAGCAGTACTTC. V and J are TRBV30 and TRBJ2-7; D may be TRBD1 (5 bases). Trimming removed 4 bases from V and 3 bases from J, with 7 bases in between. The V gene's germline CDR1 is GTSNPN and CDR2 SVGIG (reference sequence). The CDR3 has 11 residues.

Only a few counts were recorded for this clone. The chain joins TRBV5-6 to TRBJ2-2, with a tentative D call TRBD1 (5 bases). Germline V gene data show CDR1 as SGHDT and CDR2 as YYEEEE. CDR3 length: 14 amino acids. V was pared by 4 bases and J by 6 bases, with 13 bases between. CDR3 amino acids: CASSPGSKAGELFF. The CDR3 DNA follows: TGTGCCAGCAGCCCAGGGTCAAAGGCCGGGGAGCTGTTTTTT.

This clone appeared a few times. This chain connects TRBV19 to TRBJ1-1, with 7 bases identical to TRBD1. The germline CDR1 and CDR2 sequences are LNHDA and SQIVND (reference sequence). The CDR3 contains 15 residues. Trimming took 8 bases from V and 0 from J; bases not matched to a gene: 9. CDR3 region: CASLKGQRLNTEAFF. CDR3 DNA sequence: TGTGCCAGTCTTAAGGGACAGCGCTTGAACACTGAAGCTTTCTTT.

A few counts support this clone. The V call is TRBV30, the J call TRBJ2-1; D perhaps matches TRBD1 (5 bases). The CDR3 is 13 amino acids. CDR1 is GTSNPN, CDR2 SVGIG, per germline (reference sequence). The CDR3 region is CALGQDRYNEQFF. In DNA form, the CDR3 reads TGTGCTCTGGGGCAGGACCGTTACAATGAGCAGTTCTTC.

This clone was counted a single time. The rearrangement links TRBV27 to TRBJ2-1; possibly TRBD2 for D (6 bases). CDR3 length: 14 amino acids. The germline V gene has CDR1 MNHEY and CDR2 SMNVEV (reference sequence). Trimming took 11 bases from V and 2 from J, leaving 16 bases between them. The CDR3 loop is CASYPAGPYNEQFF. The CDR3 DNA is TGTGCCTCATACCCCGCGGGGCCCTACAATGAGCAGTTCTTC.

The rearrangement joins TRBV5-1 to TRBJ2-3; D unclear. The germline V and J ends were trimmed by 4 bases and 0 bases, with 9 bases remaining between them. Germline CDR1 is SGHRS and CDR2 is YFSETQ. The CDR3 totals 14 residues. The CDR3 DNA sequence: TGCGCCAGCAGCCCCCCAGATAGCACAGATACGCAGTATTTT. It translates to CASSPPDSTDTQYF.

The V gene is TRBV15, the J gene TRBJ2-1; no clear D. V shed 1 base and J shed 3 bases, with 7 bases lying between them. CDR3 length: 14 residues. From germline, CDR1 is LNHNV and CDR2 YYDKDF (reference sequence). The CDR3 DNA sequence: TGTGCCACCAGCAGAGTCGTCCGCTACAATGAGCAGTTCTTC. It is translated as CATSRVVRYNEQFF. Looking up the rest from reference TRBV15 and TRBJ2-1 gives the full variable domain: DAMVIQNPRYQVTQFGKPVTLSCSQTLNHNVMYWYQQKSSQAPKLLFHYYDKDFNNEADTPDNFQSRRPNTSFCFLDIRSPGLGDTAMYLCATSRVVRYNEQFFGPGTRLTVL.

The chain combines TRBV4-1 with TRBJ2-1; 7 positions agree with TRBD2. Germline CDR1 and CDR2: MGHRA and YSYEKL. The CDR3 is 16 residues long. The V gene end was trimmed by 1 base and the J gene end by 6 bases; junction bases not matched to a gene: 9. The CDR3 protein is CASSQVGGSKGNEQFF. In nucleotides, the CDR3 is TGCGCCAGCAGCCAAGTAGGCGGGAGCAAGGGCAATGAGCAGTTCTTC.

The rearrangement links TRBV19 to TRBJ2-7, with 8 bases identical to TRBD2. This CDR3 is built from 15 residues. Germline V gene sequence: CDR1 LNHDA, CDR2 SQIVND (reference sequence). With 5 bases clipped from V and 3 bases from J, the junction kept 9 bases outside the gene matches. The CDR3 is CASSEGNAGGYEQYF. The CDR3 nucleotides read TGTGCCAGTAGTGAGGGGAATGCGGGAGGCTACGAGCAGTACTTC.

This chain uses TRBV19 with TRBJ1-2; possibly TRBD1 for D (5 bases). The CDR3 totals 16 residues. CDR1 is LNHDA and CDR2 is SQIVND in the germline V gene (reference sequence). The ends were cut back, 6 bases at V and 0 bases at J, with 17 bases in the middle. The CDR3 coding sequence is TGTGCCAGTAGGTTTCGGCAGGGTCTAGCTAACTATGGCTACACCTTC. Protein product: CASRFRQGLANYGYTF.

The V and J genes are TRBV14 and TRBJ2-1, with D possibly being TRBD1 (6 bases). V was cut by 2 bases and J by 6 bases, with 14 bases left in between. The CDR3 consists of 15 residues. Germline V lookup: CDR1 SGHDN, CDR2 FVKESK. The CDR3 loop reads CASSQHRVPGNEQFF. The CDR3 DNA reads TGTGCCAGCAGCCAACACAGGGTCCCAGGCAATGAGCAGTTCTTC.

V is TRBV5-4 and J is TRBJ1-1; D ambiguous. The CDR3 totals 13 residues. Germline CDR1 reads SGHNT; CDR2 reads YYREEE (reference sequence). The V end lost 0 bases, the J end lost 5 bases, and 8 bases lay between the germline ends. CDR3 residues: CASSLGRQTEAFF. For the CDR3, the DNA is TGTGCCAGCAGCTTGGGCCGGCAAACTGAAGCTTTCTTT.

The V call is TRBV7-3, the J call TRBJ2-1; D gene ambiguous. CDR3 length: 12 residues. V dropped 4 bases and J dropped 8 bases, with 9 bases sitting between them. Germline CDR1 is SGHTA and CDR2 is FQGTGA. The CDR3 DNA follows: TGTGCCAGCAGCTGGGATTACGATGAGCAGTTCTTC. This encodes CASSWDYDEQFF.

The V call is TRBV5-4, the J call TRBJ1-2, with TRBD1 identical over 7 bases. This CDR3 has 15 residues. Germline V gives CDR1 SGHNT, CDR2 YYREEE (reference sequence). V shed 2 bases, J shed 0 bases, and the junction held 4 bases outside the gene matches. The CDR3 DNA is TGTGCCAGCAGCTTACAAGGGACAGCTAACTATGGCTACACCTTC. As protein: CASSLQGTANYGYTF.

The rearrangement joins TRBV4-1 to TRBJ1-4; TRBD1 agrees at 10 bases. After removal of 4 bases from V and 8 bases from J, the junction contained 4 bases not matched to a gene. CDR1 is MGHRA and CDR2 is YSYEKL in the germline V gene. CDR3 length equals 14 residues. CDR3 residues: CASSPGQGREKLFF. CDR3 sequence (DNA): TGCGCCAGCAGCCCGGGACAGGGGAGGGAAAAACTGTTTTTT.

CDR3 in DNA: TGCGCCAGCAGCTTGGGGACAGGGGCGCTCACAGATACGCAGTATTTT. It specifies CASSLGTGALTDTQYF. V gene TRBV5-1 combines with J gene TRBJ2-3, with TRBD1 matching 9 bases. The CDR3 spans 16 residues. Germline CDR1 SGHRS, CDR2 YFSETQ. V lost 0 bases and J lost 2; bases outside the gene matches: 4.

This rearrangement joins TRBV18 to TRBJ1-2; 8 positions agree with TRBD1. The germline V gene has CDR1 KGHSH and CDR2 LQKENI. The trim removed 2 bases at V and 7 bases at J, leaving 3 bases unmatched. The CDR3 is 13 amino acids. Here the CDR3 reads CASSPSRGLGYTF. CDR3 nucleotides: TGTGCCAGCTCACCAAGCAGGGGGCTTGGCTACACCTTC. Looking up the rest from reference TRBV18 and TRBJ1-2 gives the full variable domain: NAGVMQNPRHLVRRRGQEARLRCSPMKGHSHVYWYRQLPEEGLKFMVYLQKENIIDESGMPKERFSAEFPKEGPSILRIQQVVRGDSAAYFCASSPSRGLGYTFGSGTRLTVV.

The chain carries TRBV6-5 and TRBJ2-3; TRBD1 matches at 8 bases. CDR1 is MNHEY, CDR2 SVGAGI, per germline. This CDR3 region has 15 residues. V shed 7 bases and J 1 base; nucleotides not matched to a gene: 7. The CDR3: CASKTTGAGTDTQYF. The CDR3 DNA reads TGTGCCAGCAAAACGACAGGGGCCGGCACAGATACGCAGTATTTT.

V gene TRBV10-2 combines with J gene TRBJ1-2; TRBD1 is a possible D gene (5 bases). The V gene's germline CDR1 is WSHSY and CDR2 SAAADI. This CDR3 is built from 13 residues. Trimming removed 8 bases from V and 8 bases from J, with 18 bases in between. The CDR3 protein is CASFTGTPGGYTF. The DNA for the CDR3 is TGCGCCAGCTTCACCGGGACCCCGGGGGGCTACACCTTC.